One and the same sample provided the 22 T cell receptor beta chains below, sequenced in a study of blood T cell repertoires in COVID-19. The table came from immunoSEQ multiplex PCR; TCRdb's copy has only in-frame clones and leaves some out. The sample includes 55,000 to 65,000 clones, about 90% of them seen just once. The material sequenced was peripheral blood. The receptors stem from a human donor with acute or convalescent COVID-19. The donor label of this sample is uncertain.

This clone was picked up one time. This chain joins TRBV27 and TRBJ2-7, with 7 bases matching TRBD1. V shed 4 bases, J shed 3 bases, and the junction held 12 bases outside the gene matches. This CDR3 has 16 residues. Germline V CDR1 and CDR2: MNHEY, SMNVEV (reference sequence). CDR3 sequence: CASSSHLTGQNYEQYF. The CDR3 bases are TGTGCCAGCAGTTCCCATTTGACAGGGCAAAACTACGAGCAGTACTTC.

The genes are TRBV29-1 and TRBJ2-7, with 10 bases aligning to TRBD2. The V segment lost 8 bases and the J segment 0 bases; nucleotides outside the gene matches: 4. Germline assignment: CDR1 SQVTM and CDR2 ANQGSEA. This CDR3 has 13 amino acids. The chain's CDR3 is CSTRLAGSYEQYF. CDR3 DNA: TGCAGCACCCGACTAGCGGGCTCCTACGAGCAGTACTTC.

The chain has TRBV2 and TRBJ1-5; the D gene is possibly TRBD1 (5 bases). TRBJ2-3 matches the DNA end more closely, so the J call is doubtful. The CDR3 loop spans 15 amino acids. Looked up from germline, CDR1 is SNHLY and CDR2 is FYNNEI. CDR3 residues: CASSEQGYSNQPQYF. CDR3 sequence (DNA): TGTGCCAGCAGTGAACAGGGTTATAGCAATCAGCCCCAGTATTTT.

V and J are TRBV28 and TRBJ1-2, with 7 bases aligning to TRBD1. CDR3 length equals 13 residues. Per germline, CDR1 MDHEN and CDR2 SYDVKM. The V segment lost 5 bases and the J segment 4 bases; nucleotides outside the gene matches: 4. DNA for the CDR3: TGTGCCAGCAGTGAGACAGGGACCTATGGCTACACCTTC. This codes for CASSETGTYGYTF.

This rearrangement joins TRBV3-1 (or the pseudogene TRBV3-2) to TRBJ1-3; D might be TRBD1 (6 bases). Trimming took 6 bases from V and 4 from J, leaving 19 bases between them. This CDR3 contains 16 residues. CDR1 LGHDT and CDR2 YNNKEL come from the germline V gene (reference sequence). The CDR3 loop is CASSAYGQIVGNTIYF. The CDR3 region has the DNA TGTGCCAGCAGTGCTTACGGACAGATTGTAGGAAACACCATATATTTT.

V is TRBV7-3 and J is TRBJ2-3, with 10 bases aligning to TRBD2. J lost 3 bases, V lost 4 bases, and 4 bases had no gene match. The germline V gene encodes CDR1 SGHTA and CDR2 FQGTGA. There are 15 residues in the CDR3. Here the CDR3 DNA reads TGTGCCAGCAGCTCTAGCGGGAGTTCGACAGATACGCAGTATTTT. Its protein product is CASSSSGSSTDTQYF. Supplemented by reference TRBV7-3 and TRBJ2-3, the full variable domain reads GAGVSQTPSNKVTEKGKYVELRCDPISGHTALYWYRQSLGQGPEFLIYFQGTGAADDSGLPNDRFFAVRPEGSVSTLKIQRTERGDSAVYLCASSSSGSSTDTQYFGPGTRLTVL.

This chain joins TRBV6-6 and TRBJ1-1; D is unclear. The germline gives CDR1 MNHNY, CDR2 SVGAGI (reference sequence). Trimming shortened V by 6 bases and J by 8 bases, and 13 bases separated the two germline ends. There are 12 residues in the CDR3. The CDR3 DNA follows: TGTGCCAGCAGCCGATCAAGCACCGAAGCTTTCTTT. Translation gives CASSRSSTEAFF.

V and J are TRBV5-4 and TRBJ1-2; 9 bases are a match to TRBD1. This CDR3 contains 17 residues. V lost 0 bases and J lost 7; bases outside the gene matches: 13. CDR1 is SGHNT and CDR2 is YYREEE in the germline V gene (reference sequence). The CDR3 reads CASSLAKRGQGRSGYTF. CDR3 nucleotides: TGTGCCAGCAGCTTGGCAAAGAGGGGACAGGGAAGGTCTGGCTACACCTTC.

This rearrangement joins TRBV3-1 (or the pseudogene TRBV3-2) to TRBJ2-6; D call uncertain. The CDR3 is 15 amino acids. V was clipped by 1 base and J by 0 bases, with 4 bases between them. Germline V gene data show CDR1 as LGHDT and CDR2 as YNNKEL (reference sequence). CDR3 coding DNA: TGTGCCAGCAGCCAAGCGGTCTCTGGGGCCAACGTCCTGACTTTC. Its translation is CASSQAVSGANVLTF.

For the CDR3, the DNA is TGTGCCATCAGTTCCGGACCGTCGGGAGGGACAGATACGCAGTATTTT. Translation: CAISSGPSGGTDTQYF. The chain couples TRBV10-3 to TRBJ2-3; the match to TRBD2 covers 8 bases. J lost 3 bases, V lost 5 bases, and 10 bases had no gene match. The CDR3 covers 16 residues. Germline CDR1 reads ENHRY; CDR2 reads SYGVKD.

This chain uses TRBV11-2 with TRBJ2-7; the D is unclear. Between the trimmed V and J ends, which lost 0 bases and 1 base, there was a span of 16 bases. CDR1 is SGHAT, CDR2 FQNNGV, per germline. This CDR3 has 17 amino acids. The CDR3 here is CASSLDRSSLLSYEQYF. The CDR3 DNA reads TGTGCCAGCAGCTTAGATCGTAGCTCCCTCCTTTCCTACGAGCAGTACTTC. Filled out from reference TRBV11-2 and TRBJ2-7, the complete variable domain reads EAGVAQSPRYKIIEKRQSVAFWCNPISGHATLYWYQQILGQGPKLLIQFQNNGVVDDSQLPKDRFSAERLKGVDSTLKIQPAKLEDSAVYLCASSLDRSSLLSYEQYFGPGTRLTVT.

V usage is TRBV11-2 and J usage is TRBJ2-5, with 8 bases identical to TRBD2. The length of the CDR3 is 13 residues. Germline values: CDR1 SGHAT, CDR2 FQNNGV. V lost 5 bases to trimming and J lost 5 bases; unmatched junction nucleotides: 4. The CDR3 loop reads CASSETGGETQYF. As DNA, the CDR3 is TGTGCCAGCAGCGAAACGGGGGGGGAGACCCAGTACTTC.

V gene TRBV5-6 combines with J gene TRBJ1-4; 8 nucleotides agree with TRBD1. CDR1 SGHDT and CDR2 YYEEEE come from the germline V gene. V was clipped by 2 bases and J by 3 bases; unmatched bases: 6. This CDR3 contains 16 residues. The CDR3, as DNA: TGTGCCAGCAGCTTAATGCCGGGACAGGCTAATGAAAAACTGTTTTTT. Its protein product is CASSLMPGQANEKLFF.

The rearrangement joins TRBV9 to TRBJ1-1, with D possibly matching TRBD1 (5 bases). CDR3 length equals 15 residues. The V gene's germline CDR1 is SGDLS and CDR2 YYNGEE. The germline V and J ends were trimmed by 4 bases and 1 base, with 14 bases remaining between them. The CDR3 sequence is CASSPLGGRNTEAFF. In DNA form, the CDR3 reads TGTGCCAGCAGCCCATTGGGGGGGAGGAACACTGAAGCTTTCTTT.

V usage is TRBV7-6 and J usage is TRBJ2-2; D gene uncertain. CDR1 SGHVS and CDR2 FNYEAQ come from the germline V gene. CDR3 length equals 15 residues. V was trimmed by 1 base and J by 4 bases, leaving 10 bases between them. The CDR3: CASSLGDLGTGELFF. CDR3 in DNA: TGTGCCAGCAGCTTAGGCGACTTAGGCACCGGGGAGCTGTTTTTT.

This clone was counted once. V gene TRBV5-4 combines with J gene TRBJ2-3; TRBD1 matches at 7 bases. The V and J ends lost 0 bases and 3 bases, in that order; junction bases with no gene match: 10. The CDR3 has 17 residues. Germline V gives CDR1 SGHNT, CDR2 YYREEE (reference sequence). Written as DNA, the CDR3 is TGTGCCAGCAGCTTGGCCACGGGACAGAGAGGAACAGATACGCAGTATTTT. Its translation is CASSLATGQRGTDTQYF.

The chain uses TRBV6-2 or TRBV6-3 and TRBJ2-1, with 9 bases lining up with TRBD2. Trimming took 6 bases from V and 10 from J; bases not matched to a gene: 13. Germline lookup yields CDR1 MNHEY and CDR2 SVGEGT. CDR3 length: 15 residues. CDR3 coding DNA: TGTGCCAGCAGCCGCCCGGGTAGCGGGAGTGACGAGCAGTTCTTC. Translation: CASSRPGSGSDEQFF.

The V gene is TRBV19, the J gene TRBJ2-5; 9 bases are a match to TRBD1. CDR1 and CDR2 (germline): LNHDA, SQIVND (reference sequence). The CDR3 has 14 residues. V shed 8 bases and J 2 bases; nucleotides not matched to a gene: 6. CDR3 DNA: TGTGCCAGTGGTGGACAGGGGCTACAAGAGACCCAGTACTTC. This sequence encodes CASGGQGLQETQYF.

This clone was recorded many times. CDR3 sequence (DNA): TGTGCCATCAGCCCGGGAGGACCATACAATGAGCAGTTCTTC. Translating it yields CAISPGGPYNEQFF. The rearrangement links TRBV10-3 to TRBJ2-1; 7 bases match TRBD2. V lost 6 bases to trimming and J lost 4 bases; unmatched junction nucleotides: 6. The CDR3 loop spans 14 amino acids. CDR1 is ENHRY and CDR2 is SYGVKD in the germline V gene.

The chain links TRBV30 to TRBJ1-2; no clear D. The CDR3 contains 14 residues. V lost 0 bases and J lost 7, with 15 bases in between. Germline V lookup: CDR1 GTSNPN, CDR2 SVGIG (reference sequence). DNA of the CDR3: TGTGCCTGGAGTGTACTAAGCGGCGAAACTGGCTACACCTTC. Its protein product is CAWSVLSGETGYTF.

V gene TRBV7-9 combines with J gene TRBJ1-2; TRBD1 might be the D (6 bases). CDR1 is SEHNR, CDR2 FQNEAQ, per germline (reference sequence). Deletions cut 4 bases from V and 3 bases from J, with 12 bases between. The CDR3 consists of 14 residues. CDR3 region: CASSSTRTDYGYTF. The CDR3, as DNA: TGTGCCAGCAGCTCCACCCGGACAGACTATGGCTACACCTTC.

This clone appeared a single time. The chain uses TRBV5-4 and TRBJ1-6, with D perhaps TRBD1 (6 bases). The CDR3 spans 15 residues. Germline V gene lookup returns CDR1 SGHNT and CDR2 YYREEE (reference sequence). Deletions cut 2 bases from V and 10 bases from J, with 16 bases between. CDR3 in amino acids: CASSLFQGRGSPLHF. CDR3 nucleotide sequence: TGTGCCAGCAGCTTATTCCAGGGGAGAGGATCACCCCTCCACTTT.